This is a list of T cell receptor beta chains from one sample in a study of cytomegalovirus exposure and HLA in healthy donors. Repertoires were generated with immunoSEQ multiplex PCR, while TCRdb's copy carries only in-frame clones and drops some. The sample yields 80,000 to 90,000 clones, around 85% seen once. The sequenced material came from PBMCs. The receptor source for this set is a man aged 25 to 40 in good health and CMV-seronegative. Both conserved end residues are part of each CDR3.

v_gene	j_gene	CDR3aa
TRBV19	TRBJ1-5	CASSPREGQPQHF
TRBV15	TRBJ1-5	CATSRESPWDRGSNQPQHF
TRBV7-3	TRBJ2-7	CASSPSDSSYEQYF
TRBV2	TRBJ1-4	CASSPRFPTEKLFF
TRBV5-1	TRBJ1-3	CASSAQGPDTIYF
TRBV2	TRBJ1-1	CASTLWSQGATEAFF
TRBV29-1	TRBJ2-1	CSPVEGNEQFF
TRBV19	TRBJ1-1	CASSPFRDRAAEAFF
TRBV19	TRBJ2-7	CASSSDRTISYEQYF
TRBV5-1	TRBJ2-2	CASRGGTQGYTGELFF
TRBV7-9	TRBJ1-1	CASSLEPGRGGTEAFF
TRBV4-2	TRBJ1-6	CASSQRMGQDNSPLHF
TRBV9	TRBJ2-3	CASSVGATDTQYF
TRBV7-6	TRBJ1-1	CASSEASGHSVDTEAFF
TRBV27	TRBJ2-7	CASSLGQGSYEQYF
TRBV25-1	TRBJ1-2	CASLGDRALSNYGYTF
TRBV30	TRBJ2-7	CAWSGGDPPAYEQYF
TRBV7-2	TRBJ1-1	CASSFRLMNTEAFF
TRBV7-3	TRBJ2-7	CASSLTREARQYF
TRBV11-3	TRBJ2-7	CASRPQGRYEQYF
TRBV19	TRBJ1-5	CASSATGGNQPQHF
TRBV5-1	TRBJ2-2	CASSKGQGVPGELFF
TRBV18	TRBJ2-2	CASSPLSLTGELFF
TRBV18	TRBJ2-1	CASSPNGGLSYNEQFF
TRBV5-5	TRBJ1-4	CASSWGGVGEKLFF
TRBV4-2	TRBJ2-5	CASSQPGLPKTQYF
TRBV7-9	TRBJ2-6	CASSRAGNGANVLTF
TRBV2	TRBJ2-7	CASSVSKGLAPREQYF
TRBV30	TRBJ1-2	CAWLMEGGLYGYTF
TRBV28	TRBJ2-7	CASRDSVSYEQYF
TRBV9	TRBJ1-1	CASSVETVNTEAFF
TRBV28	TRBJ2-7	CASSPPGQGTYEQYF
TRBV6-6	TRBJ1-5	CASSSRITGAQPQHF
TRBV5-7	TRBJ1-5	CASSRTFTAQHF
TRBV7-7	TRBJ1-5	CASSLGENQPQHF
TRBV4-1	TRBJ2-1	CASSQDRSSGNEQFF